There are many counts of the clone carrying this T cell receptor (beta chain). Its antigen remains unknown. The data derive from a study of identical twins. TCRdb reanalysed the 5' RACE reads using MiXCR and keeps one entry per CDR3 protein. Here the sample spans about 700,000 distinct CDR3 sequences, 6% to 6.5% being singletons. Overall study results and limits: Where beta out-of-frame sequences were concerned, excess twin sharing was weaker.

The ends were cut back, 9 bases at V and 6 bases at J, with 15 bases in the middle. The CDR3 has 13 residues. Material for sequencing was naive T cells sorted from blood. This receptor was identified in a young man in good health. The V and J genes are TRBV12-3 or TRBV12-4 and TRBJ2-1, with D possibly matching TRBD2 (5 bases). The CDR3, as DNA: TGTGCCAGTGTCACTAGTACCAGCAATGAGCAGTTCTTC. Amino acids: CASVTSTSNEQFF.